This T cell receptor (beta chain) was recorded in a study of cytomegalovirus exposure and HLA in healthy donors (dated by TCRdb to about 2017). About the study as a whole: An earlier analysis of under 600 of the donors reported roughly 300 Gb of sequence data and 117 million unique TCR beta sequences from 190 million or so T cells. An early release that covered approximately 600 HLA-typed donors contained about 290 gigabases of sequencing data and some 87 million unique TCR sequences. Of the 350 to 450 genotyped donors, approximately 83% fell in the genetic ancestry cluster associated with self-reported Caucasian donors. The study aimed to test whether signatures of past pathogen exposure could be identified by cataloging public T cell receptors. The study used immunosequencing to profile the T cell repertoires of under 700 subjects and linked those repertoires to cytomegalovirus serostatus. Along with the approximately 700-subject first cohort, a separate validation cohort of approximately 110 different subjects was used. To predict cytomegalovirus infection status, the study brought together high-throughput TCR immunosequencing, statistical association of individual TCRs with disease status, and machine learning. To study patterns of TCR occurrence, a later analysis re-analyzed previously published TCR beta repertoires from 500 to 850 donors and added high-resolution HLA genotyping. Rather than using new phenotypic data, the later analysis identified candidate immune exposures from TCR beta sequences and from how often those sequences occurred across donors. In an earlier analysis of several hundred of the donors, high-throughput TCR beta sequencing was used to judge whether each TCR beta V gene segment behaved as functional or pseudogenic. Donor age, sex, ethnicity and CMV serostatus were compiled alongside the repertoire data. Genome-wide SNP genotypes for about 65% of the 666 donors were used in a later genetic analysis, which treated that subset as a discovery cohort. All discovery cohort repertoires had been generated using a single sequencing platform. HLA typing covered class I and class II loci at four-digit resolution. Typing coverage differed by locus: A, B, C, DRB1 and DQB1 were typed in about 620-640 donors, DQA1 in about 550, DPA1 in approximately 600, and DPB1 in just under 490. Because of strong linkage in the cohort, five DR-DQ haplotypes were treated as single units for association and clustering. Among around 400 genotyped donors of the cohort, an average of roughly 240,000 unique TCR beta nucleotide sequences were sequenced per donor, roughly 20% of them non-productive.

Reading the germline V gene gives CDR1 MNHEY and CDR2 SVGAGI. V ends up 0 bases short and J 4 bases short, with an unmatched junction base count of 2. The CDR3 contains 14 residues, cysteine and phenylalanine counted. Left in the record is the CDR3 DNA by itself, 42 bases read in frame from the first base. The protocol used for the library was the immunoSEQ multiplex PCR assay. The multiplex PCR relied on a mix of 60 forward primers for TCR Vbeta segments and 13 reverse primers for TCR Jbeta segments. The CDR3 region of rearranged TCR beta genes was amplified from genomic DNA with a multiplex PCR assay. On the Illumina HiSeq System, the amplified TCR beta libraries were sequenced as 87-base-pair reads. As for how the authors treated the data: Across the roughly 700 repertoires, a later analysis counted 60 million to 90 million unique TCR beta chains, 8.5 million to 12 million of which were shared by at least two donors. To remove PCR and sequencing errors, raw reads were error-corrected and collapsed into unique sequences using a nearest-neighbor algorithm that merged closely related sequences. Alignment of CDR3 sequences to IMGT reference sequences was used to assign V, D and J gene segments. Each retained sequence needed at least a six-nucleotide match to both a V gene segment and a J gene segment. A rearrangement was called productive if the CDR3 had no stop codons and remained in frame with V and J, and every other rearrangement was called non-productive. Following IMGT convention, CDR3 was defined as the stretch from the second conserved V-encoded cysteine to the conserved J-encoded phenylalanine. The earlier analysis of about 500 of the donors excluded sequences that lacked an unambiguous match to a single V gene segment. An earlier analysis of 500 to 600 of the donors classified V segments as functional when productive rearrangements were above 56.7% and as segregating when the standard deviation between donors was above 5%. To diagnose cytomegalovirus status from the catalog of TCR beta chain sequences, a statistical classification framework was built. In a later analysis, V and J genes were assigned by comparing TCR nucleotide sequences against IMGT/GENE-DB human TR gene sequences. Using the TCRdist pipeline, a later analysis assigned CDR3 sequences along with most-parsimonious VDJ recombination scenarios. In a later analysis, each TCR beta chain was defined by its CDR3 amino acid sequence together with its V-gene family, and reads without a unique V-gene family were excluded. A later analysis removed roughly 590 highly shared, low-generation-probability nucleotide sequences to deal with suspected cross-contamination and a sequencing artifact. A later analysis calculated a clonal expansion index for each public chain from normalized within-repertoire ranks of inferred template counts. Generation probabilities in a later analysis came from a VDJ recombination model fitted to out-of-frame rearrangements, and those results were checked against IGoR. A later analysis scored TCR-TCR, TCR-HLA and TCR-CMV co-occurrence with hypergeometric tests, applying a repertoire-size bias correction to TCR pairs. In a later analysis, false discovery rates were estimated by permuting HLA or CMV assignments 20 times. A later analysis grouped co-occurring TCRs with DBSCAN, adding TCRdist sequence similarity when clustering within HLA-allele-positive subsets. For co-occurrence clustering, repertoires with fewer than 30,000 or more than 120,000 public chains were excluded, along with about five repertoires with anomalous nucleotide sharing. In TCRdb, the immuneACCESS table is reduced to in-frame sequences with V and J assigned. These tables do not hold every clone; where another copy was compared, an unresolved V gene accounts for under half, and the others remain unexplained. V and J calls and clone size are those listed in that table; D and trimming were worked out from the DNA. For this sample the table gives over 65,000 clones, of which roughly 80% were detected only once. About 2.9% of the sample comes from the top ten.

General study outcomes and caveats: While some public TCRs were present in many individuals, most TCR sequences turned up only very rarely across donors. In vitro tests confirmed that a few of the cytomegalovirus-associated TCR beta chains recognize cytomegalovirus antigens. The 87-base-pair reads could not distinguish some IMGT-functional V segments, including TRBV6-2 and TRBV6-3, so those segments were excluded. At a false discovery rate of 0.05, a later analysis linked approximately 18,000 TCR beta sequences to specific HLA alleles. According to a later analysis, TCR association rates differed among HLA loci, with DRB1 alleles showing the most associated TCRs and HLA-C alleles showing the fewest. In a later analysis, most CMV-associated TCR beta chains were found to appear HLA-restricted, with HLA associations seemingly driven largely by CMV exposure. Because HLA typing was unavailable for some donors at each locus, only the typed subset was used in association tests. A group of highly shared sequence variants was considered likely to be a technical artifact of the sequencing pipeline. Because counts were too low, roughly 17 rarely observed V segments, including chromosome 9 orphons, were left out of the earlier analysis of a few hundred of the donors. Presence/absence analyses assumed roughly uniform sequencing depth across donors, an assumption that may not hold. In a later genetic analysis, fewer N-insertions in productive TCRs were reported among donors in an Asian-associated ancestry cluster than the roughly 700-donor mean. Linkage disequilibrium might explain the correlated functional status among segregating V segments, but an unknown experimental factor could not be ruled out. This cohort had only TCR beta chains sequenced, and the lack of alpha or paired-chain data limited which features could be detected. In a later genetic analysis, a missense DCLRE1C variant was associated with V-gene and J-gene trimming of TCR beta chains, and the association was replicated in an independent cohort. A further reported finding was that TCR beta sequences accurately predicted the HLA-A and HLA-B alleles for most subjects in the first cohort. In a later analysis, HLA-associated TCR beta chains showed more clonal expansion and lower generation probabilities than non-associated chains that were equally common. According to the authors, the approach could potentially be generalized to other disease states and immunological phenotypes. The study gave a list of 150 to 200 TCR beta chains associated with cytomegalovirus. The classifier was reported to diagnose cytomegalovirus status with high specificity and sensitivity in both the original and validation cohorts. Several of the top co-occurrence clusters appeared to be linked to parvovirus B19, influenza, CMV and Epstein-Barr virus, according to a later analysis. For the cohort, immune exposure information was limited to CMV serostatus. In an earlier analysis of 587 of the donors, most TCR beta V segments appeared in productive rearrangements about 87% or about 30% of the time, broadly matching IMGT annotations. When HLA alleles, especially DR and DQ, strongly co-occurred, attributing TCR associations to individual alleles was difficult.

Remarks on this clone: Its antigen is currently not known. Base qualities are not recorded, but no much larger clone differs from it by a single base.

The cohort consisted of 666 healthy bone marrow donors. Cohort members were all nominally healthy when sampled, although unrecorded immune exposures were likely present. The donor was CMV seronegative and was included in the group of under 450 seronegative cohort members. A peripheral blood sample was provided by each donor, and peripheral blood mononuclear cells were used for TCR beta sequencing. Genomic DNA extraction from the blood cell samples was performed with the Qiagen DNeasy Blood Extraction Kit. The chain employs TRBV6-5 and TRBJ2-5, with 7 middle bases fitting TRBD2. Sequencing was carried out using PBMCs. This sequence originates from a woman in her twenties or thirties in good health and CMV-seronegative. CDR3 protein: CASSYSWEGETQYF. Here is the DNA: TGTGCCAGCAGTTACTCGTGGGAGGGAGAGACCCAGTACTTC.